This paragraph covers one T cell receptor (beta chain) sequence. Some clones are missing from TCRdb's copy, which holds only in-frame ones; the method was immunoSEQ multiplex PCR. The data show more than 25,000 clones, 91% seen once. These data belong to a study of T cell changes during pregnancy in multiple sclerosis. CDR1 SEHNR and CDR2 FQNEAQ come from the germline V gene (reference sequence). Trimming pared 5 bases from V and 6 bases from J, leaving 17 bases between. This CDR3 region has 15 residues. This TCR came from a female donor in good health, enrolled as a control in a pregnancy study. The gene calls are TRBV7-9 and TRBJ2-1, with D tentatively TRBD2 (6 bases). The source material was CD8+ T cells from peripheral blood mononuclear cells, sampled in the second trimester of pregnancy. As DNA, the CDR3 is TGTGCCAGCAGCCCGATCGCCGGGGGTTTCAATGAGCAGTTCTTC. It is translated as CASSPIAGGFNEQFF.